These 8 T cell receptor beta chains share one sample of origin, sequenced in a study of blood T cells in healthy people across ages. Then a second PCR, running about 6 to 12 cycles, was carried out with a sample-barcoded 5' primer and a J-beta primer mix. TCRdb passed the 5' RACE reads through MiXCR, listing each CDR3 protein once. Of about 670,000 distinct CDR3 sequences listed, over 40% are singletons. The sample consisted of blood. Receptors were obtained from an older man in good health.

V is TRBV4-2 and J is TRBJ2-1; the match to TRBD1 covers 9 bases. V shed 2 bases, J shed 4 bases, and the junction held 9 bases outside the gene matches. Germline V gene lookup returns CDR1 LGHNA and CDR2 YNFKEQ. This CDR3 spans 17 amino acids. The CDR3 coding sequence is TGTGCCAGCAGCCAACACCCGGGACAGGGAAGTTACAATGAGCAGTTCTTC. Its translation is CASSQHPGQGSYNEQFF.

This chain links TRBV2 with TRBJ2-1; 7 nucleotides match TRBD2. Germline V gives CDR1 SNHLY, CDR2 FYNNEI. The length of the CDR3 is 15 residues. Trimming removed 4 bases from V and 5 bases from J; junction bases left unmatched: 8. The CDR3 region is CASSASGKVNNEQFF. In nucleotides, the CDR3 is TGTGCCAGCAGTGCCAGCGGGAAAGTCAACAATGAGCAGTTCTTC.

On this clonotype: A much larger clone lies a single base off, so this may be a read error. The chain joins TRBV4-2 to TRBJ2-7, with 11 bases that match TRBD2. The J call may be incorrect, as the DNA end agrees better with TRBJ2-1. Germline CDR1 LGHNA, CDR2 YNFKEQ. This CDR3 has 16 amino acids. The CDR3 here is CASSHSGTSGDREQFF. The DNA of the CDR3 is TGTGCCAGCAGCCATTCCGGGACTAGCGGAGATCGTGAGCAGTTCTTC.

The chain couples TRBV20-1 to TRBJ2-5; D unresolved. Germline lookup yields CDR1 DFQATT and CDR2 SNEGSKA (reference sequence). There are 14 residues in the CDR3. With 2 bases removed from V and 0 bases from J, the gap between germline ends came to 10 bases. In DNA form, the CDR3 reads TGCAGTGCTAGACCAATCCCCCACCAAGAGACCCAGTACTTC. This gives the protein CSARPIPHQETQYF.

On this clonotype itself: One end of the junction does not line up with germline, which may come from a read error. The V and J genes are TRBV12-3 or TRBV12-4 and TRBJ2-5; 7 bases align to TRBD1. The CDR3 is 15 amino acids. The CDR3: CASSLQTTGQETQHF. CDR3 bases: TGTGCCAGCAGTCTTCAGACGACAGGGCAAGAGACCCAGCACTTC.

This chain links TRBV5-1 with TRBJ2-1; 8 bases agree with TRBD1. This CDR3 contains 15 residues. The ends lost 2 bases at V and 4 bases at J; junction bases unmatched: 5. In germline, CDR1 is SGHRS, CDR2 YFSETQ. The chain's CDR3 is CASSFRDRTYNEQFF. CDR3 coding DNA: TGCGCCAGCAGCTTCCGGGACAGGACGTACAATGAGCAGTTCTTC.

The table lists this clonotype with a few counts. This chain links TRBV6-5 with TRBJ2-1; TRBD2 agrees at 11 bases. Unmatched junction bases numbered 11, after V lost 2 bases and J lost 8 bases. Germline V gene lookup returns CDR1 MNHEY and CDR2 SVGAGI. This CDR3 spans 17 amino acids. CDR3 in amino acids: CASSYTLAGGPLDEQFF. The CDR3 DNA reads as TGTGCCAGCAGTTACACCCTAGCGGGGGGCCCGTTGGATGAGCAGTTCTTC.

This clonotype was detected a few times. The V gene is TRBV10-2, the J gene TRBJ2-1; 15 bases are a match to TRBD2. Germline lookup yields CDR1 WSHSY and CDR2 SAAADI. The CDR3 runs 15 residues. V lost 6 bases, J lost 8 bases, and 5 bases stayed unmatched. Written as DNA, the CDR3 is TGCGCCAGCAGGGATGGGACTAGCGGGAGGCATGAGCAGTTCTTC. Its translation is CASRDGTSGRHEQFF.